Listed below are T cell receptor beta chains from one sample, sequenced in a study of blood T cell repertoires in COVID-19. Using immunoSEQ multiplex PCR, the repertoire was profiled, and TCRdb retains in-frame clones only, with some absent. This table has 200,000 to 300,000 clones, approximately 89% appearing once. The source material was PBMCs or T cells enriched from blood (not recorded which). These receptors originate from a woman aged 30 to 39 with acute COVID-19. Both conserved end residues are trimmed from each CDR3. Only part of the rows carry a size: once, few, many, or a class if the clone is expanded.

>TRBJ2-3|NA|TRBV5-1
ASSLALGGFDTDTQY
>TRBJ1-1|once|TRBV5-1
ASSLVGDSLNTEAF
>TRBJ2-3|NA|TRBV4-2
ASSQPQGPGDTDTQY
>TRBJ1-1|NA|TRBV5-5
ASSLPGGRFTEAF
>TRBJ1-2|NA|TRBV5-4
ASSLAGQGRYT
>TRBJ2-1|NA|TRBV11-3
ASKGLAGNEQF
>TRBJ1-5|NA|TRBV19
ASSMAGGAYQPQH
>TRBJ1-2|NA|TRBV19
ASSIVGREGYT
>TRBJ1-2|NA|TRBV28
ASSLPEPTVYGYT
>TRBJ2-2|NA|TRBV18
ASSPPVTGTGNTGELF
>TRBJ2-1|NA|TRBV5-1
ASSLSLAGENNEQF
>TRBJ1-2|NA|TRBV19
ASSPPDPPQGNYGYT
>TRBJ1-6|NA|TRBV14
ASSQGGRGPNSPLH
>TRBJ1-6|NA|TRBV18
ASSPDRGSSYNSPLH
>TRBJ1-1|NA|TRBV19
ASTTTGQPNTEAF
>TRBJ1-6|NA|TRBV6-1
ASSEEGYRYNSPLH
>TRBJ2-2|NA|TRBV10-3
AISEVTGGKAGELF
>TRBJ1-2|NA|TRBV28
ASSLQGGVVNYGYT
>TRBJ2-1|NA|TRBV30
ATATGTLSYNEQF
>TRBJ2-5|once|TRBV29-1
SVESFLGVGETQY
>TRBJ2-3|NA|TRBV29-1
SVEVFGGDTQY
>TRBJ2-7|NA|TRBV4-1
ASSQVALAYEQY
>TRBJ2-5|few|TRBV5-6
ASSLGDRAETQY
>TRBJ1-5|NA|TRBV5-6
ASSPGGVNQPQH
>TRBJ2-2|NA|TRBV11-2
ASSFKGAVFTGELF
>TRBJ1-1|NA|TRBV19
ASSPSGWDTEAF
>TRBJ2-5|NA|TRBV18
ASSPPVQGETQY
>TRBJ2-1|NA|TRBV6-4
ASSDYGQGGYEQF
>TRBJ1-2|NA|TRBV11-2
ASSLDPRANHGYT
>TRBJ1-5|NA|TRBV24-1
ATSDVQSNQPQH
>TRBJ1-2|NA|TRBV15
ATRDNYGYT
>TRBJ1-4|once|TRBV30
AWSPGQGVFGPNEKLF
>TRBJ2-3|NA|TRBV10-1
ASSESARRTDTQY
>TRBJ2-3|NA|TRBV10-3
AIGSGGQGDTQY
>TRBJ2-7|NA|TRBV30
AWKVAGTTYEQY
>TRBJ1-2|NA|TRBV30
AWSDTGGADYGYT
>TRBJ2-7|NA|TRBV4-2
ASSPPAGTGGEQY
>TRBJ1-3|few|TRBV19
ASSFRQTDSGNTIY
>TRBJ2-3|NA|TRBV7-9
ASSAPPRGGASIDTQY
>TRBJ2-1|NA|TRBV7-2
ASSLRGRGSYNEQF
>TRBJ2-2|once|TRBV18
ASSPETTNTGELF
>TRBJ1-1|NA|TRBV19
ASSIDWGGSTEAF
>TRBJ1-4|NA|TRBV9
ASSVERDSRGETNEKLF
>TRBJ1-2|once|TRBV6-2/TRBV6-3
ASSYSPGPGVNYGYT
>TRBJ2-1|NA|TRBV11-3
ASSLDPPGAVTYNEQF
>TRBJ2-7|NA|TRBV12-3/TRBV12-4
ASRQSGGDEQY
>TRBJ1-3|NA|TRBV23-1
ASSQSAPGNTIY
>TRBJ2-1|once|TRBV7-8
ASTRLGAGGNEQF
>TRBJ1-3|NA|TRBV7-2
ASSSPTASGNTIY
>TRBJ1-1|NA|TRBV2
ASSPRGRAPEAF
>TRBJ1-1|NA|TRBV5-1
ASSLAPRQDTEAF
>TRBJ2-7|NA|TRBV27
ASSLSILAGGRYEQY
>TRBJ1-2|NA|TRBV30
AWSGEGGQVGYYGYT
>TRBJ1-2|NA|TRBV30
AYDGTGPIYGYT
>TRBJ1-4|NA|TRBV14
ASSQVGAGEKLF
>TRBJ1-1|NA|TRBV19
ASSIRDRGGTEAF